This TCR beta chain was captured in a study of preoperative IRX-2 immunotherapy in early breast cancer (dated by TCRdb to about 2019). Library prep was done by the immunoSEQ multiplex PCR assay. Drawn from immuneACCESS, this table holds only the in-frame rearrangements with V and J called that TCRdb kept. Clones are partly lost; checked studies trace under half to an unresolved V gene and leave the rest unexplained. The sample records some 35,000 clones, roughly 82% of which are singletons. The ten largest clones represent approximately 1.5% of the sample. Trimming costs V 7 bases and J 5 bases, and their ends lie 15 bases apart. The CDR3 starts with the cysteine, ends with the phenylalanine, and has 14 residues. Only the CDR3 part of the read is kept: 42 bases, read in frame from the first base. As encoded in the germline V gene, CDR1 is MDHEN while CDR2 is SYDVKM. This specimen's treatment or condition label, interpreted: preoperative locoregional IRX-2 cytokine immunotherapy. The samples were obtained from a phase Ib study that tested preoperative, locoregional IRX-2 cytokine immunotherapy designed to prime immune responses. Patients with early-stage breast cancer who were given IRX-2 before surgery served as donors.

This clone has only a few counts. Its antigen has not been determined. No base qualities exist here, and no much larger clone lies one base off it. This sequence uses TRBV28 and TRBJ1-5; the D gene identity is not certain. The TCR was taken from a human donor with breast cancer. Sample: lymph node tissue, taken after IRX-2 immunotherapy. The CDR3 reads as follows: CASISGIDYQPQHF. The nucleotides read TGTGCCAGCATTTCGGGGATCGACTATCAGCCCCAGCATTTT.